This T cell receptor beta chain came from a study of blood T cell repertoires in COVID-19. Study as a whole: The United States, Italy and Spain supplied acute and convalescent COVID-19 samples. Sample material is recorded as cDNA or gDNA derived from T cells, B-cell-depleted T cells, or PBMCs.

Study processing details: For nucleated cells, counts were estimated from reference gene primer amplification. Measured with immunoSEQ multiplex PCR; TCRdb has only the in-frame clones, and not every one. V, J and clone size reflect that table, while D and trimming were determined from the DNA. The table has about 220,000 clones, over 60% seen once; the top ten hold about 7.2%. The CDR3 covers 13 residues. Trimming left V 1 base short and J 8 bases short, with 9 bases between. Germline V gene sequence: CDR1 LGHNT, CDR2 FRNRAP. Sequenced sample: peripheral blood. The TCR was taken from a woman in her seventies with acute or convalescent COVID-19. The chain couples TRBV12-5 to TRBJ2-1, with D perhaps TRBD1 (5 bases). The CDR3 here is CASGLGRVDEQFF. Written as DNA, the CDR3 is TGTGCTAGTGGTTTGGGCAGGGTCGATGAGCAGTTCTTC. The entire variable domain, with the rest obtained from reference TRBV12-5 and TRBJ2-1, is as follows: DARVTQTPRHKVTEMGQEVTMRCQPILGHNTVFWYRQTMMQGLELLAYFRNRAPLDDSGMPKDRFSAEMPDATLATLKIQPSEPRDSAVYFCASGLGRVDEQFFGPGTRLTVL.